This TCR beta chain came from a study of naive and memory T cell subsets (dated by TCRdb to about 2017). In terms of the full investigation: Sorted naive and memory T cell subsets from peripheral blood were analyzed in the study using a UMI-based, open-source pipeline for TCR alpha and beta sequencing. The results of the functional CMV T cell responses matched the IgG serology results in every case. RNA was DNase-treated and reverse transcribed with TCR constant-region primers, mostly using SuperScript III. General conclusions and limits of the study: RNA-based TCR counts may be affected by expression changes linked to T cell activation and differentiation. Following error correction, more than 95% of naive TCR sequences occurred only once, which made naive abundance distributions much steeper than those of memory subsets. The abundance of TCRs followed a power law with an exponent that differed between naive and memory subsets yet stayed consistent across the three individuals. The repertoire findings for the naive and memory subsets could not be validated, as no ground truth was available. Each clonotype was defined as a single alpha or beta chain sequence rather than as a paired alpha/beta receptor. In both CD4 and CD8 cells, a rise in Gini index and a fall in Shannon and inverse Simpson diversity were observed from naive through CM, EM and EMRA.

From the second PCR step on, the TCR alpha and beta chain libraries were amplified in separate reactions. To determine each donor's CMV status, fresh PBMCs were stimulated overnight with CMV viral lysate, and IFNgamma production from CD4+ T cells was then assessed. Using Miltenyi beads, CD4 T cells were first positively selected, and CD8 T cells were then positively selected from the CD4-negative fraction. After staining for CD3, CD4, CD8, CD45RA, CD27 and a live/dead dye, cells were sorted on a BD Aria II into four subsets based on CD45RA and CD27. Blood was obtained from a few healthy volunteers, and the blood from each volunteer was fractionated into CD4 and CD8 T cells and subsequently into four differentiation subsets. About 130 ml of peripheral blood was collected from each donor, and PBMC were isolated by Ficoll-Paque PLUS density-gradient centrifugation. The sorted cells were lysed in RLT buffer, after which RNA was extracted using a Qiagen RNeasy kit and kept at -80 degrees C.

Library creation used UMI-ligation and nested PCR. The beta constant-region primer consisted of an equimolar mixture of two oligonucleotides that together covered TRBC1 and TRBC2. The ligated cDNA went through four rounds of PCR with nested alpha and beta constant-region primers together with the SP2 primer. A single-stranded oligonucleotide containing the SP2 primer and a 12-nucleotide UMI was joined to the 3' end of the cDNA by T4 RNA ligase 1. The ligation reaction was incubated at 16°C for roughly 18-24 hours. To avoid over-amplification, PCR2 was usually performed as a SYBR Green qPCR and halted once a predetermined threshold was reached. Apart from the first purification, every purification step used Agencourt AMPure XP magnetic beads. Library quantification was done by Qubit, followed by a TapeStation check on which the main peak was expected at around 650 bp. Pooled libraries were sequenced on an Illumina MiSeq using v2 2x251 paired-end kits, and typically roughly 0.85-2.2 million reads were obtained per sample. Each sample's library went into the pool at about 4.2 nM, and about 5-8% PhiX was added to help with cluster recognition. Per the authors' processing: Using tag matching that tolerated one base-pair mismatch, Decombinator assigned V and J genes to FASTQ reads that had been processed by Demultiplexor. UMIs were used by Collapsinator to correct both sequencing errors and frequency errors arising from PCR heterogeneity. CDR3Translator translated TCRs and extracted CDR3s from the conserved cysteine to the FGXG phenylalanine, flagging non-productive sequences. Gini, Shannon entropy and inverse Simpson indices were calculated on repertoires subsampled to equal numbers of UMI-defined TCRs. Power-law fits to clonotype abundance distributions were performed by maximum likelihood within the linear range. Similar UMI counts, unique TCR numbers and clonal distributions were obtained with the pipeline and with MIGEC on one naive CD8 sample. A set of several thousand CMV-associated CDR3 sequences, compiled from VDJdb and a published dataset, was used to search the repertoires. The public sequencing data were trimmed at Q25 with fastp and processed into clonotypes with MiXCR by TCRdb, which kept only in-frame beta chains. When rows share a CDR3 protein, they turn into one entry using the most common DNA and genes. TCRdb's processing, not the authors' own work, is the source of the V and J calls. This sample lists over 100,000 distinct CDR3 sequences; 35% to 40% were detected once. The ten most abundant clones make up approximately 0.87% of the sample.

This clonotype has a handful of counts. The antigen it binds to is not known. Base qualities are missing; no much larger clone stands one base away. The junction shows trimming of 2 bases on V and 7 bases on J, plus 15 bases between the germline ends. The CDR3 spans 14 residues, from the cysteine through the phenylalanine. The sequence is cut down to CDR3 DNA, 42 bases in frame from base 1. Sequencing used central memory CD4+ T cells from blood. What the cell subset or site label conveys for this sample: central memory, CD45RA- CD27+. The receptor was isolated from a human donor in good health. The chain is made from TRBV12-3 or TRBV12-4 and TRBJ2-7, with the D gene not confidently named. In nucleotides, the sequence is TGTGCCAGCAGTTTATCCCCAGGAATAGGAGAGCAGTACTTC. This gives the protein CASSLSPGIGEQYF.